The table lists the clone carrying this T cell receptor beta chain with a few counts. Its antigen is unknown. These data belong to a study of a mutant IDH1 vaccine in newly diagnosed glioma. For the study at large: Sex among treated patients split about 60% male, approximately 40% female; mean age was about 43 years.

Assay used: immunoSEQ multiplex PCR; TCRdb lists only in-frame clones, some missing. The sample contains around 32,000 clones, around 80% of which appear only once. Time point indicated: week 35, safety follow-up. Every vaccination contained 300 ug of the mutant IDH1 20-mer peptide and was paired with topical imiquimod. The V gene's germline CDR1 is MDHEN and CDR2 SYDVKM. The CDR3 runs to 14 residues. V was clipped by 2 bases and J by 4 bases, with 9 bases between them. Here the sequenced sample was PBMCs, taken from a glioma patient whose treatment included an IDH1 peptide vaccine. V gene TRBV28 combines with J gene TRBJ1-5, with D possibly being TRBD1 (5 bases). The origin of this receptor is a middle-aged man with glioma. Some clones in this sample may be carry-over from other donors' samples. The CDR3 coding sequence is TGTGCCAGCAGTTTAGAGACAGAAAATCAGCCCCAGCATTTT. As protein: CASSLETENQPQHF.